The clone carrying this TCR beta chain was observed at least ten times. Its target is not known. The sample originates from a study of T cell repertoires in cytomegalovirus infection. For the study at large: Indications of both CMV infection and matching HLA type were provided by public TCR beta signatures. Study-wide points: Dominant in the ex vivo response were TCR beta clonotypes restricted by HLA-C and specific for CMV.

Each CDR3 protein gets one entry after TCRdb re-called the reads with MiXCR. This table has around 450,000 distinct CDR3 sequences, approximately 31% appearing once. Trimming cost V 6 bases and J 4 bases; bases outside gene matches: 8. CDR3 length: 14 residues. In germline, CDR1 is MNHNS, CDR2 SASEGT. The specimen sequenced was PBMCs. V gene TRBV6-1 combines with J gene TRBJ1-2; 7 bases map to TRBD1. The clonotype comes from a human donor in good health (CMV status not recorded). Some clones in this sample may be carry-over from other donors' samples. As DNA, the CDR3 is TGTGCCAGCAGCCCCACAGGGGATAGCTATGGCTACACCTTC. Its protein is CASSPTGDSYGYTF.